This T cell receptor (beta chain) was recorded in a study of blood T cell repertoires in COVID-19. The CDR3 totals 19 residues. Germline V gives CDR1 GTSNPN, CDR2 SVGIG (reference sequence). The V segment lost 3 bases and the J segment 5 bases; nucleotides outside the gene matches: 22. Clones were sequenced by immunoSEQ multiplex PCR, and TCRdb holds only the in-frame ones, with some missing. The table records some 170,000 clones, about 84% of them present only once. The sequenced sample was PBMCs or T cells enriched from blood (not recorded which). This chain connects TRBV30 to TRBJ1-2; 9 bases agree with TRBD1. The sequence was collected from a man aged 35 to 55 who had recovered from COVID-19. The CDR3: CAWRPTSGTGTGGGYGYTF. The CDR3 DNA is TGTGCCTGGAGACCCACCTCCGGGACAGGGACCGGGGGCGGATATGGCTACACCTTC.